This T cell receptor beta chain was profiled in a study of T-cell memory formation after mild COVID-19. Study background: TCR clusters were mostly donor specific.

In TCRdb, the 5' RACE reads were re-called with MiXCR into one record per CDR3 protein. The data show 200,000 to 300,000 distinct CDR3 sequences, with approximately 15% seen just once and under 25% held by the top ten. Study-wide results and caveats: The pre-infection memory compartment contained some responding clones, suggesting cross-reactive memory joined. Later expanders leaned CD4+, whereas day 15 to 85 contracting clones were balanced CD4/CD8. Contracting clones localized mainly to CM and EM when CD4+ and mainly to EMRA when CD8+.

V was trimmed by 5 bases and J by 7 bases, leaving 11 bases between them. CDR1 is LGHDT and CDR2 is YNNKEL in the germline V gene (reference sequence). This CDR3 contains 13 residues. This clonotype showed up just a few times. Its cognate antigen is unknown. Sequences were obtained from PBMCs or a T cell subset sorted from them (not recorded which). The chain recombines TRBV3-1 with TRBJ2-2; D unclear. The TCR comes from a man between 18 and 35 years old who had mild COVID-19 (a few samples of this study predate the infection). Cell type and time point are not known. The CDR3 spells CASSAPLIGELFF. CDR3 DNA sequence: TGTGCCAGCAGCGCCCCATTGATCGGGGAGCTGTTTTTT.